Each of the 3 T cell receptor beta chains below was sequenced from the same sample in a study of Ad26.COV2.S vaccination and SARS-CoV-2 variants. Treatment: 19 received Ad26.COV2.S at low or high dose, single or two shots; 5 received placebo; per-sample allocation not given. Day 63 following the first vaccine or placebo injection was when the samples were taken. The table came from immunoSEQ multiplex PCR; TCRdb's copy has only in-frame clones and leaves some out. The sample holds hundreds of thousands of clones, roughly 90% seen once. Sequenced here: peripheral blood, sampled in a trial of Ad26.COV2.S vaccine versus placebo. Every receptor here comes from a person aged 18-60 years who received the Ad26.COV2.S COVID-19 vaccine or a placebo.

This chain uses TRBV7-3 with TRBJ2-1; tentative D call: TRBD2 (6 bases). Germline CDR1 SGHTA, CDR2 FQGTGA. Trimming removed 2 bases at V and 2 bases at J, with 13 bases between. The CDR3 is 16 amino acids. The CDR3 region is CASSLLSGETYNEQFF. CDR3 bases: TGTGCCAGCAGCTTACTCTCGGGAGAAACCTACAATGAGCAGTTCTTC.

Concerning this clone: In the same sample, other DNA sequences code for this CDR3. DNA of the CDR3: TGTGCCAGCAGTTTAAATGAGCAGTTCTTC. It encodes CASSLNEQFF. The chain couples TRBV12-3 or TRBV12-4 to TRBJ2-1; D remains unclear. V shed 2 bases and J shed 7 bases, with 0 bases lying between them. This CDR3 has 10 amino acids.

V usage is TRBV6-6 and J usage is TRBJ1-2; D is perhaps TRBD1 (5 bases). The CDR3 length is 13 residues. The V end was cut by 7 bases, the J end by 0 bases, with 9 bases between. The germline CDR1 and CDR2 sequences are MNHNY and SVGAGI (reference sequence). This chain's CDR3 is CASIGTANYGYTF. The CDR3 DNA reads TGTGCCAGCATAGGGACGGCTAACTATGGCTACACCTTC.